The 5 T cell receptor beta chains below come from one sample, sequenced in a study of T cells expressing NK-cell markers. TCRdb reprocessed the 5' RACE reads and keeps a single row for each CDR3 protein, giving no DNA. This repertoire includes approximately 460,000 distinct CDR3 sequences. The sequencing input was blood T cells: a sorted CD56 or NKG2C T cell subset, CD4+ or CD8+ T cells, or bulk PBMC T cells (not recorded which). Every receptor here comes from a woman aged 18 to 75 in good health.

The J gene is TRBJ2-2, the V gene TRBV12-3 or TRBV12-4; checking the TCRdb D call of TRBD1 is not possible without DNA. CDR3 length: 13 residues. The CDR3 loop is CASSFRGAGELFF.

The rearrangement uses TRBV4-3 and TRBJ2-2. CDR1 is LGHNA, CDR2 YSLEER, per germline. The CDR3 is made up of 14 amino acids. CDR3 in amino acids: CASSQGIADGELFF.

The rearrangement uses TRBV7-3 and TRBJ2-1; TCRdb proposes TRBD2, but this gene call is untestable without DNA. The CDR3 has 15 amino acids. The germline V gene has CDR1 SGHTA and CDR2 FQGTGA. CDR3 protein: CASSFGTPAYNEQFF.

This chain connects TRBV5-4 to TRBJ2-2; lacking DNA, the TRBD1 call made by TCRdb goes unchecked. The CDR3 contains 12 residues. In germline, CDR1 is SGHNT, CDR2 YYREEE (reference sequence). CDR3 protein: CASSPLDGELFF.

This chain joins TRBV10-3 and TRBJ1-3. The CDR3 covers 16 residues. The germline CDR1 and CDR2 sequences are ENHRY and SYGVKD. The CDR3 here is CAISESAGGSGNTIYF.